This record concerns one T cell receptor beta chain sequence. Its specificity is unknown. The data belong to a study of persistence of HIV-infected CD4 T cells. Points from the study as a whole: Antigen-responding cells were enriched for degenerate expanded CDR3beta sequences. Within sorted populations, more oligoclonal TCRs accompanied more oligoclonal proviruses.

The libraries were made with immunoSEQ version 4 in survey mode. Assay: immunoSEQ multiplex PCR; the TCRdb copy retains only in-frame clones and omits some. The sample lists around 26,000 clones, approximately 79% occurring once. The stimulus was an HIV-1 Gag 15-mer peptide pool, about 1 ug/peptide/mL. Sorting of responding CD4+ T cells relied on upregulated CD40 ligand together with CD69. Suppressive ART was started during chronic HIV-1 infection in these adults. CD8-depleted PBMCs were stimulated less than 20 hours with anti-CD28/CD49d costimulation, CD40-blocking antibody and enfuvirtide. Losses at the gene ends were 0 bases for V and 0 bases for J; bases not matched to a gene: 8. Germline CDR1 and CDR2: MGHRA and YSYEKL. The CDR3 spans 19 residues.

The sequencing used CD4+ T cells sorted from PBMCs after 18-hour stimulation, collected from a patient who received antiretroviral therapy. The chain couples TRBV4-1 to TRBJ2-3, with 11 bases aligning to TRBD2. This receptor was obtained from an adult man with HIV who was CMV-seropositive. The CDR3 nucleotides read TGCGCCAGCAGCCAAGATACTAGCGGGGGAATCTCTAGCACAGATACGCAGTATTTT. It encodes CASSQDTSGGISSTDTQYF.